This TCR beta chain comes out of a study of Graves' ophthalmopathy and Graves' hyperthyroidism. Study observations and caveats: An approximately 82% specificity and roughly 90% sensitivity were achieved by a 13-signature model that separated ophthalmopathy from stable hyperthyroidism. Blood repertoires reportedly contained most expanded thyroid clonotypes above 0.001 frequency.

RNA transcripts were the template, and TCR beta CDR3 regions were amplified from them. After a first-round RT-PCR with HTBI primers, a second-round multiplex PCR was run. TCRdb recomputed calls from the multiplex PCR reads with MiXCR, one row per CDR3 protein. Of over a million distinct CDR3 sequences detected, approximately 35% appear once; the ten largest clones hold over 8.5%. As to this clonotype: As yet, its antigen is unknown.

Hyperthyroidism patients, all newly diagnosed, had under 2 months' duration and ages of 18 to 65. This CDR3 region has 14 residues. Trimming cost V 1 base and J 6 bases, with 13 bases left between them. Germline CDR1 SGHRS, CDR2 YFSETQ. Material for sequencing was peripheral blood or thyroid tissue (not recorded which). The chain couples TRBV5-1 to TRBJ1-2; D unresolved. This receptor was taken from an adult man with Graves' hyperthyroidism. The CDR3 nucleotides are TGCGCCAGCAGCTTGCTACCGGGTGGGGATGGCTACACCTTC. Encoded protein: CASSLLPGGDGYTF.